This section outlines one TCR beta chain sequence together with its context. This specimen belongs to a study of shared clonotypes between healthy human individuals. V was pared by 6 bases and J by 4 bases, with 17 bases of the junction left unmatched. Germline CDR1 reads SGHVS; CDR2 reads FQNEAQ. This CDR3 comprises 19 residues. Generated by immunoSEQ multiplex PCR, the TCRdb table keeps only in-frame clones and is missing some. Of 1.6 million or so clones in the sample, around 97% were seen once. This chain connects TRBV7-8 to TRBJ2-3; 12 bases match TRBD2. Input material: naive CD4+ T cells sorted from blood. Subset in this sample: CD45RA+ positively selected. This clonotype was obtained from a man aged 25 to 45 in good health. The CDR3 spells CASRLRQGPSGRAPDTQYF. CDR3 DNA: TGTGCCAGCAGATTGAGACAGGGGCCTAGCGGGAGGGCCCCAGATACGCAGTATTTT.